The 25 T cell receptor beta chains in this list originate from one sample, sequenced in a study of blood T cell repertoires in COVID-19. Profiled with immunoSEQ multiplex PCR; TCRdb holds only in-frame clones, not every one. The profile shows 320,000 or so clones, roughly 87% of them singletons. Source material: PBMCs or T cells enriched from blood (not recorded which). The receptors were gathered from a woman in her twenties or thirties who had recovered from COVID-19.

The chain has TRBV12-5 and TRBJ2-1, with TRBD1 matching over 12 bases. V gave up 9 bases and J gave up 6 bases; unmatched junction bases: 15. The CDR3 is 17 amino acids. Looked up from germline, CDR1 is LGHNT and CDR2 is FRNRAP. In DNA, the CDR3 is TGTGCTAGCAACCAGGTGGGACAGGGGGCGCTTCTCAATGAGCAGTTCTTC. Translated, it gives CASNQVGQGALLNEQFF.

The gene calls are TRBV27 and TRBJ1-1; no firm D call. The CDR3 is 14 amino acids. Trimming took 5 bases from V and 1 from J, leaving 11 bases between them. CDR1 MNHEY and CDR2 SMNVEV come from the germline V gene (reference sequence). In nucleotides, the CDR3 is TGTGCCAGCAGTCGCCAGAGGTGGAACACTGAAGCTTTCTTT. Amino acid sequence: CASSRQRWNTEAFF.

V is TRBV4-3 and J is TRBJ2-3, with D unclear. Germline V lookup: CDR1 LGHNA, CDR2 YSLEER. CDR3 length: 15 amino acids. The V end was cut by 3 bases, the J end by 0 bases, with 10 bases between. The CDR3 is CASSQMSLSTDTQYF. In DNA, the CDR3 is TGCGCCAGCAGCCAGATGTCACTTAGCACAGATACGCAGTATTTT.

CDR3 residues: CASTPTDSYEQYF. The CDR3 DNA is TGTGCCAGCACCCCGACAGACTCCTACGAGCAGTACTTC. This sequence joins TRBV7-9 and TRBJ2-7, with D perhaps matching TRBD1 (5 bases). The ends were cut back, 7 bases at V and 0 bases at J, with 10 bases in the middle. The CDR3 extends over 13 amino acids. Germline lookup yields CDR1 SEHNR and CDR2 FQNEAQ (reference sequence).

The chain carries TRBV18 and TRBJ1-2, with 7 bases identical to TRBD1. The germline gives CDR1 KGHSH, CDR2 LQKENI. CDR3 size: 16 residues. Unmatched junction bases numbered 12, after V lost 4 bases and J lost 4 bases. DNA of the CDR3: TGTGCCAGCTCACAACAGCCGGGACAGCTAACCTATGGCTACACCTTC. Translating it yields CASSQQPGQLTYGYTF.

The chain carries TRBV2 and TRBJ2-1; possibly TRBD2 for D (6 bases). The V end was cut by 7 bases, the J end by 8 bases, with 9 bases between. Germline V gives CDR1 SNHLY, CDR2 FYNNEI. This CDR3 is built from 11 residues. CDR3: CASIWGDEQFF. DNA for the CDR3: TGTGCCAGCATATGGGGGGATGAGCAGTTCTTC. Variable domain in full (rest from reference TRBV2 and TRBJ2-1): EPEVTQTPSHQVTQMGQEVILRCVPISNHLYFYWYRQILGQKVEFLVSFYNNEISEKSEIFDDQFSVERPDGSNFTLKIRSTKLEDSAMYFCASIWGDEQFFGPGTRLTVL.

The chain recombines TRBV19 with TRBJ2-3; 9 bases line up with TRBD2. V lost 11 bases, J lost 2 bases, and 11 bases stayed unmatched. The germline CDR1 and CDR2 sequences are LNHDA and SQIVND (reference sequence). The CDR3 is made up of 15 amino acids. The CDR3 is CADTPLAGFTDTQYF. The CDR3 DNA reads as TGTGCCGACACACCGCTAGCGGGATTCACAGATACGCAGTATTTT. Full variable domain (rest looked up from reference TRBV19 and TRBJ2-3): DGGITQSPKYLFRKEGQNVTLSCEQNLNHDAMYWYRQDPGQGLRLIYYSQIVNDFQKGDIAEGYSVSREKKESFPLTVTSAQKNPTAFYLCADTPLAGFTDTQYFGPGTRLTVL.

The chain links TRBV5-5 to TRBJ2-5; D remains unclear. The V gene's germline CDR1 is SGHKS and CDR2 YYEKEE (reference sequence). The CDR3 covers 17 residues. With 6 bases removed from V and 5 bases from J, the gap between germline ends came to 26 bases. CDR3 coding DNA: TGTGCCAGCATCCGTGGCCCTCTGGGTACCTCCGGGGAGACCCAGTACTTC. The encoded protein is CASIRGPLGTSGETQYF.

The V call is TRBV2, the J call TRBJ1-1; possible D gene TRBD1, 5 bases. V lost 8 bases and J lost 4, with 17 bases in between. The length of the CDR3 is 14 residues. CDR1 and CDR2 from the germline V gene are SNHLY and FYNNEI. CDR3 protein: CASFLTGGGTEAFF. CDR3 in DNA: TGTGCCAGCTTCTTAACCGGGGGGGGCACTGAAGCTTTCTTT.

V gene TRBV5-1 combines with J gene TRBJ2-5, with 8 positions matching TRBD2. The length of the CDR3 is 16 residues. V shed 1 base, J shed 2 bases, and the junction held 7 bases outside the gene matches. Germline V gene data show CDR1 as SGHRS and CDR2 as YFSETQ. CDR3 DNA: TGCGCCAGCAGCTTGAGTGCGGGGGGCCATCAAGAGACCCAGTACTTC. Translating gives CASSLSAGGHQETQYF.

The chain's CDR3 is CASTPGGLAGTTGELFF. The CDR3 DNA is TGTGCCAGCACCCCTGGTGGGCTAGCGGGGACCACCGGGGAGCTGTTTTTT. This chain joins TRBV27 and TRBJ2-2; TRBD2 agrees at 9 bases. V lost 7 bases to trimming and J lost 4 bases; unmatched junction nucleotides: 13. Germline CDR1 and CDR2: MNHEY and SMNVEV (reference sequence). The CDR3 contains 17 residues.

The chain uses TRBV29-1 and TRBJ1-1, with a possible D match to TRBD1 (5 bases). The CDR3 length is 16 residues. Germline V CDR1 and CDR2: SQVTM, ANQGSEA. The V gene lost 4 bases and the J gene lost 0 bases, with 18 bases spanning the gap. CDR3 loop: CSVGEIRVYMNTEAFF. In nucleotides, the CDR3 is TGCAGCGTTGGAGAAATCAGGGTATACATGAACACTGAAGCTTTCTTT.

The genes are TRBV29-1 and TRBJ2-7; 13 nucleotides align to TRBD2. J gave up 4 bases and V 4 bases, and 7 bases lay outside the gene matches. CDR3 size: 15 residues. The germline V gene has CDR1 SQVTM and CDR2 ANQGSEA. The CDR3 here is CSVGWTSGGLYEQYF. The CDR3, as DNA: TGCAGCGTTGGTTGGACTAGCGGGGGCTTATACGAGCAGTACTTC.

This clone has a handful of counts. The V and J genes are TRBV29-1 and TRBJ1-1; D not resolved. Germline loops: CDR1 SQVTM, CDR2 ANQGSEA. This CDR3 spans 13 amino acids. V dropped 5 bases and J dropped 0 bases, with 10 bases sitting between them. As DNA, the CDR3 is TGCAGCGTTTATGGCAGGATGAACACTGAAGCTTTCTTT. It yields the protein CSVYGRMNTEAFF. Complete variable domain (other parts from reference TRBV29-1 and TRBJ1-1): SAVISQKPSRDICQRGTSLTIQCQVDSQVTMMFWYRQQPGQSLTLIATANQGSEATYESGFVIDKFPISRPNLTFSTLTVSNMSPEDSSIYLCSVYGRMNTEAFFGQGTRLTVV.

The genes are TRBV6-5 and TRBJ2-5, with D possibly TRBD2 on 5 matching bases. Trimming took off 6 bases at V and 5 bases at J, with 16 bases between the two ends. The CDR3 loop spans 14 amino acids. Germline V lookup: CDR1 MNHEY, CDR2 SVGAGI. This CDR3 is CASSPGVGRETQYF. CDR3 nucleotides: TGTGCCAGCAGCCCCGGGGTGGGCCGGGAGACCCAGTACTTC.

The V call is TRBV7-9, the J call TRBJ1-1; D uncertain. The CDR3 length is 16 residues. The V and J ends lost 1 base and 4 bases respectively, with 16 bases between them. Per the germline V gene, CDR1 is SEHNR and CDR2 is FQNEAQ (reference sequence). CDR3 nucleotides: TGTGCCAGCAGCTTAGTTGCACTGCCCGGGGTCACTGAAGCTTTCTTT. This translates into CASSLVALPGVTEAFF.

For the CDR3, the DNA is TGCAGCGTTCTAGAAGGGGGCCTGGGGGGTGAGCAGTTCTTC. Translated: CSVLEGGLGGEQFF. The V and J genes are TRBV29-1 and TRBJ2-1; D might be TRBD1 (7 bases). Germline V gene sequence: CDR1 SQVTM, CDR2 ANQGSEA. V lost 5 bases and J lost 9, with 20 bases in between. The CDR3 contains 14 residues.

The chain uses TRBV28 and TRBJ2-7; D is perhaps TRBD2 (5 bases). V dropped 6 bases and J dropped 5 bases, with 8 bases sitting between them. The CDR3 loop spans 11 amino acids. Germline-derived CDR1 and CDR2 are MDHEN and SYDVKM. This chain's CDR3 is CASSRGNEQYF. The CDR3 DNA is TGTGCCAGCAGCCGAGGGAACGAGCAGTACTTC. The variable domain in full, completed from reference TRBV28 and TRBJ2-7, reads DVKVTQSSRYLVKRTGEKVFLECVQDMDHENMFWYRQDPGLGLRLIYFSYDVKMKEKGDIPEGYSVSREKKERFSLILESASTNQTSMYLCASSRGNEQYFGPGTRLTVT.

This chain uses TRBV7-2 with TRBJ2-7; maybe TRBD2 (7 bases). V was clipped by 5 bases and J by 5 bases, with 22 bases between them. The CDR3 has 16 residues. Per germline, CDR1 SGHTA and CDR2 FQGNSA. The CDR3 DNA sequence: TGTGCCAGCAGCGCAGACCTGGGGGGGGGCCGGAACGAGCAGTACTTC. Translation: CASSADLGGGRNEQYF.

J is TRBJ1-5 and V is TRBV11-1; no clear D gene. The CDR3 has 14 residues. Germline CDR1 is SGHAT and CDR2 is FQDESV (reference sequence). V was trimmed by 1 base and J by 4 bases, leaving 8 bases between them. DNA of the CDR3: TGTGCCAGCAGCTTAGGCGGGGTGAATCAGCCCCAGCATTTT. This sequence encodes CASSLGGVNQPQHF.

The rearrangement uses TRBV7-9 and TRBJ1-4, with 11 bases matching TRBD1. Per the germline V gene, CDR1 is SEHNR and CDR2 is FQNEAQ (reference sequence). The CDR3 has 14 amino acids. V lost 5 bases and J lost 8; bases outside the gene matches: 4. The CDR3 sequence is CASSRGDRGEKLFF. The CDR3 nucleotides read TGTGCCAGCAGCCGAGGGGACAGGGGGGAAAAACTGTTTTTT.

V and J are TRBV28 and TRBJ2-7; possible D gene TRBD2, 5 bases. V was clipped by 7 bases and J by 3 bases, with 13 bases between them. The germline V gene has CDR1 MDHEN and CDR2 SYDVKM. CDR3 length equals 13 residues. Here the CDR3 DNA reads TGTGCCAGCACCCTATCGGGGAGCTACGAGCAGTACTTC. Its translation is CASTLSGSYEQYF. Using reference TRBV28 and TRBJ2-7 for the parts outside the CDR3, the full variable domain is DVKVTQSSRYLVKRTGEKVFLECVQDMDHENMFWYRQDPGLGLRLIYFSYDVKMKEKGDIPEGYSVSREKKERFSLILESASTNQTSMYLCASTLSGSYEQYFGPGTRLTVT.

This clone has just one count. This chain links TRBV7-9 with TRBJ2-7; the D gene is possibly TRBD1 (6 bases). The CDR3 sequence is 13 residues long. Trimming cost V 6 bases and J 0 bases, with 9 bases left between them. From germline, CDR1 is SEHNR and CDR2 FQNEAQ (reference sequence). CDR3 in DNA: TGTGCCAGCAGGGGGGCTAGCTCCTACGAGCAGTACTTC. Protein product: CASRGASSYEQYF. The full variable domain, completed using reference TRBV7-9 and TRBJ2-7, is DTGVSQNPRHKITKRGQNVTFRCDPISEHNRLYWYRQTLGQGPEFLTYFQNEAQLEKSRLLSDRFSAERPKGSFSTLEIQRTEQGDSAMYLCASRGASSYEQYFGPGTRLTVT.

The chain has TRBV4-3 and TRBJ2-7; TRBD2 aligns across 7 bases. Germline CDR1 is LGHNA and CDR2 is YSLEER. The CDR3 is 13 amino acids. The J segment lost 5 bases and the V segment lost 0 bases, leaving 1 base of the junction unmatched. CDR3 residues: CASSQDAGDEQYF. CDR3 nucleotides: TGCGCCAGCAGCCAAGATGCGGGGGACGAGCAGTACTTC.

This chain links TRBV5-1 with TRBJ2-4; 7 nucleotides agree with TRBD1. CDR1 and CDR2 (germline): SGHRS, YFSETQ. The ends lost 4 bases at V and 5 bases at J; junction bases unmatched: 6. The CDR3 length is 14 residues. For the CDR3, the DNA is TGCGCCAGCAGCCCAGTGGGGACAGAAAACATTCAGTACTTC. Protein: CASSPVGTENIQYF.